These 4 T cell receptor beta chains came from one sample sequenced in a study of blood T cell repertoires in COVID-19. TCRdb's table, derived via immunoSEQ multiplex PCR, lists solely in-frame clones and lacks some. The repertoire has around 140,000 clones, about 91% of them found once; the top ten carry about 1.6%. The sample consisted of peripheral blood. The receptors were gathered from a woman aged 55-69 years with acute or convalescent COVID-19.

This chain connects TRBV2 to TRBJ1-5; weak D call: TRBD1 (6 bases). V was trimmed by 7 bases and J by 5 bases, leaving 18 bases between them. This CDR3 has 15 residues. Germline-derived CDR1 and CDR2 are SNHLY and FYNNEI. This CDR3 reads CASKGNRVGYQPQHF. The CDR3, as DNA: TGTGCCAGCAAAGGAAACAGGGTTGGATATCAGCCCCAGCATTTT.

The V and J genes are TRBV28 and TRBJ2-7; D is ambiguous. The V and J ends lost 7 bases and 3 bases respectively, with 13 bases between them. The CDR3 is 13 amino acids. Germline V gene data show CDR1 as MDHEN and CDR2 as SYDVKM. The CDR3 loop is CASTLGGYYEQYF. The CDR3 coding sequence is TGTGCCAGCACCCTAGGCGGATACTACGAGCAGTACTTC.

The rearrangement joins TRBV4-3 to TRBJ1-1, with D perhaps TRBD1 (6 bases). V gave up 1 base and J gave up 1 base, with 10 bases separating them. The CDR3 is made up of 15 amino acids. Looked up from germline, CDR1 is LGHNA and CDR2 is YSLEER. DNA for the CDR3: TGCGCCAGCAGCCAAGGCGGGGGACAGAACACTGAAGCTTTCTTT. Its translation: CASSQGGGQNTEAFF.

The chain has TRBV10-1 and TRBJ1-5; D is possibly TRBD1 (5 bases). Germline V lookup: CDR1 WNHNN, CDR2 SYGVQD (reference sequence). CDR3 size: 14 residues. V lost 2 bases to trimming and J lost 7 bases, with 12 bases between them. CDR3 residues: CASSEREGEQPQHF. CDR3 in DNA: TGCGCCAGCAGTGAGAGGGAAGGGGAACAGCCCCAGCATTTT.